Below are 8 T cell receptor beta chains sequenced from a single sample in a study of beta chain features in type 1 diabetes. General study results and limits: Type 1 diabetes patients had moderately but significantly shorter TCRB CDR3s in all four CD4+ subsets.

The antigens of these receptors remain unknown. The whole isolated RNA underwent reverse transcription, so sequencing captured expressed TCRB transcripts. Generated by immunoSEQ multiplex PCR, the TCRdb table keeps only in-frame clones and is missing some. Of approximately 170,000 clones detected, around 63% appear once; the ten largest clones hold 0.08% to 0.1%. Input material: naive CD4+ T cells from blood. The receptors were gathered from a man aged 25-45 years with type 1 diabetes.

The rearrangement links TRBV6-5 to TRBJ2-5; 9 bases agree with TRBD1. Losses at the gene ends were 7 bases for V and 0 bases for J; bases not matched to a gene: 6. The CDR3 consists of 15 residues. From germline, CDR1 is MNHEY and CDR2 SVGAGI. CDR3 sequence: CASKSGTGNQETQYF. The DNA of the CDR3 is TGTGCCAGCAAATCCGGGACAGGGAACCAAGAGACCCAGTACTTC.

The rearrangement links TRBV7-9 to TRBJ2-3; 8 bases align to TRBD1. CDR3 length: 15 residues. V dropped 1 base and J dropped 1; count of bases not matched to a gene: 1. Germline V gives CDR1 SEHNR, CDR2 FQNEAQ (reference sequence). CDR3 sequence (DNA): TGTGCCAGCAGCTTAGGGACAGGGTGCACAGATACGCAGTATTTT. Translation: CASSLGTGCTDTQYF.

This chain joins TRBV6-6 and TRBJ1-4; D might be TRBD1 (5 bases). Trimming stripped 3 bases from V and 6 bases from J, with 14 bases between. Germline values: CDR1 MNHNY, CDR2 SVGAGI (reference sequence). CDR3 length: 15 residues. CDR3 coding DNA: TGTGCCAGCAGTTATATCCCGTGGGGGGATGAAAAACTGTTTTTT. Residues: CASSYIPWGDEKLFF.

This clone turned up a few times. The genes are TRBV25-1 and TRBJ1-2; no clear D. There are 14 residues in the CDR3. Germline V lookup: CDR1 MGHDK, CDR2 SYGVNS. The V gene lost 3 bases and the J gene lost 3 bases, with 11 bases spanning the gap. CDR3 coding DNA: TGTGCCAGCAGTGATCGCGCCCTAGACTATGGCTACACCTTC. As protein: CASSDRALDYGYTF.

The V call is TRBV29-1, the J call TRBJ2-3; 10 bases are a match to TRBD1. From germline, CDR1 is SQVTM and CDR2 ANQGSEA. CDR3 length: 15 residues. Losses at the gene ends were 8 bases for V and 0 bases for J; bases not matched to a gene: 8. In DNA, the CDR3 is TGCAGCTCAGGGACAGGGGACTCTAGCACAGATACGCAGTATTTT. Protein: CSSGTGDSSTDTQYF.

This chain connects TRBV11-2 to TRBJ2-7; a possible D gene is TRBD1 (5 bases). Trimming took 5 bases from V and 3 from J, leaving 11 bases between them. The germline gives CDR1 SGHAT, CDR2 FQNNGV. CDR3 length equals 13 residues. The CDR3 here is CASSLRQHYEQYF. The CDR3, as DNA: TGTGCCAGCAGCCTTCGACAGCACTACGAGCAGTACTTC. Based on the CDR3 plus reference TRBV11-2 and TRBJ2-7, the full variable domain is EAGVAQSPRYKIIEKRQSVAFWCNPISGHATLYWYQQILGQGPKLLIQFQNNGVVDDSQLPKDRFSAERLKGVDSTLKIQPAKLEDSAVYLCASSLRQHYEQYFGPGTRLTVT.

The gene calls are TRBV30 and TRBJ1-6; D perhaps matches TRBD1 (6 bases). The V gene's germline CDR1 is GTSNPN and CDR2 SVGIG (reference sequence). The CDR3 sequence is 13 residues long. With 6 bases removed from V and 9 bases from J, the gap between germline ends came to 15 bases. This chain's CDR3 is CACVQGWGSPLHF. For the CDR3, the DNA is TGTGCCTGCGTGCAGGGGTGGGGTTCACCCCTCCACTTT.

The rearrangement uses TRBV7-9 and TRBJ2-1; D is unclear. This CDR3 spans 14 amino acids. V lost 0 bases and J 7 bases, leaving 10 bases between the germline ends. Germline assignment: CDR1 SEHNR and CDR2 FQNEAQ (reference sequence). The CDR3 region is CASSLADRPNEQFF. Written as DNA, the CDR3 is TGTGCCAGCAGCTTAGCTGATAGGCCGAATGAGCAGTTCTTC.